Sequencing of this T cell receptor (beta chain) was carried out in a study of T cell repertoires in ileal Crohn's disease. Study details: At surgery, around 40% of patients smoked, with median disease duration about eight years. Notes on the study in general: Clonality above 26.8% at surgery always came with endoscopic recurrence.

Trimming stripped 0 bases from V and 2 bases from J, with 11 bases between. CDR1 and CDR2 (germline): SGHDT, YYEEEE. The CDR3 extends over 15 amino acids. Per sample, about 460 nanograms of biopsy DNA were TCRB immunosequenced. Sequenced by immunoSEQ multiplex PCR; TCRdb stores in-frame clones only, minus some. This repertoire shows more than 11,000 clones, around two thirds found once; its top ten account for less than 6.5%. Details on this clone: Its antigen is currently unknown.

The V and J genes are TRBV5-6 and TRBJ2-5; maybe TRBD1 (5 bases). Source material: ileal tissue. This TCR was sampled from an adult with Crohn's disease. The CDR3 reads CASSLGGHTQETQYF. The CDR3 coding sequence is TGTGCCAGCAGCTTGGGTGGACACACTCAAGAGACCCAGTACTTC.